This T cell receptor beta chain was obtained from a study of beta chain features in type 1 diabetes. On average, the one heparinised blood draw given by each donor was about 116 mL. Purity exceeded 98% in all sorted populations. Sequenced material consisted of expressed TCRB transcripts (all of the isolated RNA was reverse transcribed). The average output of naive, central memory and regulatory T cell samples was 3.6 million or so reads. Libraries were prepared by immunoSEQ multiplex PCR; TCRdb keeps only in-frame clonotypes and omits some of them. The sample holds hundreds of thousands of clones, about an eighth seen once. The CDR3 is made up of 15 amino acids. Germline assignment: CDR1 LGHNA and CDR2 YSLEER. The V end was cut by 3 bases, the J end by 5 bases, with 17 bases between. Study-wide results and limits: Among all four CD4+ subsets, Type 1 diabetes patients had TCRB CDR3s that were moderately but significantly shorter. There was no resolution here of whether HLA type influences TCRB rearrangement.

In the case of this clone: The antigen is unknown.

V is TRBV4-3 and J is TRBJ2-7; weak D call: TRBD1 (5 bases). This clonotype was sampled from a man younger than 35 with type 1 diabetes. What was sequenced was naive CD4+ T cells from blood. This CDR3 reads CASSHFQGPSDEQYF. In DNA, the CDR3 is TGCGCCAGCAGCCACTTTCAGGGTCCCTCGGACGAGCAGTACTTC.